A single sample gave rise to the 4 T cell receptor beta chains below, sequenced in a study of blood T cells in healthy people across ages. Using a J-beta primer mix together with a sample-barcoded 5' primer, a second PCR was run for roughly 7 to 11 cycles. One entry per CDR3 protein results from TCRdb running MiXCR on the 5' RACE reads. The sample has roughly 2 million distinct CDR3 sequences; roughly 49% are singletons. The sample consisted of blood. The receptors derive from a woman between 40 and 55 years old in good health.

The sample holds many counts of this clonotype. CDR3 nucleotides: TGTGCCAGCAGTTTAGCGGGGGGGCCCCGTAATGAGCAGTTCTTC. Amino acids: CASSLAGGPRNEQFF. V usage is TRBV27 and J usage is TRBJ2-1; the match to TRBD2 covers 9 bases. Germline V gives CDR1 MNHEY, CDR2 SMNVEV (reference sequence). J was trimmed by 7 bases and V by 2 bases; bases with no gene match: 6. This CDR3 comprises 15 residues.

This chain links TRBV5-6 with TRBJ2-7; D is perhaps TRBD1 (7 bases). V lost 0 bases and J 6 bases, leaving 13 bases between the germline ends. This CDR3 has 14 residues. CDR1 and CDR2 from the germline V gene are SGHDT and YYEEEE. The CDR3 DNA reads as TGTGCCAGCAGCTTGGTTCGCCAGGGGGGCGAGCAGTACTTC. Translating gives CASSLVRQGGEQYF.

This clonotype has more than one count but fewer than ten. V usage is TRBV25-1 and J usage is TRBJ1-1; no clear D gene. CDR1 is MGHDK and CDR2 is SYGVNS in the germline V gene. The CDR3 covers 14 residues. V was pared by 6 bases and J by 0 bases, with 11 bases between. CDR3 DNA: TGTGCCAGCAGCCGGGATGCCATGAACACTGAAGCTTTCTTT. Its protein is CASSRDAMNTEAFF.

The chain recombines TRBV6-5 with TRBJ2-5; D is ambiguous. V was shortened by 0 bases and J by 2 bases, with 7 bases between the two germline ends. Per germline, CDR1 MNHEY and CDR2 SVGAGI. The CDR3 contains 14 residues. The CDR3 loop is CASSYSHIQETQYF. In nucleotides, the CDR3 is TGTGCCAGCAGTTACTCCCACATTCAAGAGACCCAGTACTTC.